Listed below are T cell receptor beta chains from one sample, sequenced in a study of T cells in Graves' hyperthyroidism and ophthalmopathy. TCRdb used MiXCR to reprocess the multiplex PCR reads, holding one entry per CDR3 protein. Of about 380,000 distinct CDR3 sequences in the sample, 18% were seen once. Sequencing was done on a sample of blood. These receptors came from a man between 18 and 29 years old with Graves' ophthalmopathy. Both conserved end residues are part of each CDR3. Fields, in order: V gene, J gene, CDR3 protein.

>TRBV6-1|TRBJ1-3
CASSEEDSSGNTIYF
>TRBV9|TRBJ1-6
CASSETGSQTPLHF
>TRBV5-6|TRBJ2-7
CASSFGTDHYEQYF
>TRBV6-1|TRBJ2-3
CASPGQRTDTQYF
>TRBV7-2|TRBJ2-1
CASSISSASYNEQFF
>TRBV5-1|TRBJ2-1
CASRLGTGSYNEQFF
>TRBV4-1|TRBJ2-7
CASSQAGQGYEQYF
>TRBV6-1|TRBJ2-7
CASSPTTGWSSYEQYF
>TRBV24-1|TRBJ2-3
CATSRTSGKTDTQYF
>TRBV12-3/TRBV12-4|TRBJ1-5
CASSPRQGRGQPQHF
>TRBV6-1|TRBJ1-5
CASSNLTPQGGQPQHF
>TRBV6-1|TRBJ1-2
CASTKGDYGYTF
>TRBV6-1|TRBJ1-4
CASRRKGQGEEKLFF